A selection of T cell receptor beta chains follows, all from one sample in a study of blood T cell repertoires in COVID-19. Clones were sequenced by immunoSEQ multiplex PCR, and TCRdb holds only the in-frame ones, with some missing. This table holds roughly 230,000 clones, roughly 90% found once. The sample was peripheral blood. Receptors originate from a human donor in a cohort sampled during active COVID-19. Each CDR3 is given without its conserved first and last residue. Fields, in order: J gene, V gene, CDR3 protein.

TRBJ2-3 TRBV7-2 ASSSQGGTFTDTQY
TRBJ1-3 TRBV14 ASSQRDLTVYKASTIY
TRBJ1-1 TRBV7-9 ASSLRVQGTEAF
TRBJ2-2 TRBV29-1 SVVHQGAGELF
TRBJ2-3 TRBV9 ASSVATSTDTQY
TRBJ1-3 TRBV5-1 ASSPTAAGNTIY
TRBJ2-1 TRBV30 AWSSGGRYHEQF
TRBJ2-7 TRBV27 ASRWRDAGSYEQY
TRBJ1-2 TRBV28 ASAVLYRGRPMPHGYT
TRBJ2-1 TRBV5-4 ASRVLASGGATNEQF